This T cell receptor (beta chain) was identified in a study of blood T cell repertoires in COVID-19. Study details: Recovered status in Cohort 3 required two negative PCRs, clearance, or symptom resolution. T cells, B-cell-depleted T cells, or PBMCs supplied cDNA or gDNA.

Original handling: Amplifying reference gene primers gave estimates of nucleated cell counts. The repertoire was sequenced with immunoSEQ multiplex PCR; TCRdb's copy has only in-frame clones and lacks some. The V and J calls and clone size come from that table; D and trimming were worked out from the DNA. There are about 140,000 clones in the sample; approximately 87% occur only once, and around 3.9% lies in the top ten. V lost 1 base and J lost 0, with 14 bases in between. In germline, CDR1 is LGHDT, CDR2 YNNKEL (reference sequence). This CDR3 is 17 amino acids long. Input material: PBMCs or T cells enriched from blood (not recorded which). This chain uses TRBV3-1 (or the pseudogene TRBV3-2) with TRBJ2-3, with a possible D match to TRBD2 (5 bases). The receptor comes from a man aged 45-65 years in a cohort exposed to, infected with or recovered from COVID-19 (not recorded which). The CDR3 sequence is CASSQGASRSSTDTQYF. CDR3 DNA sequence: TGTGCCAGCAGCCAAGGAGCTAGCCGATCTAGCACAGATACGCAGTATTTT.